The 17 T cell receptor beta chains reported below all come from one sample, sequenced in a study of memory CD4+ T cells and cytomegalovirus serostatus. The sort gate was single viable CD3+CD4+CD8-CD45RO+ cells for memory CD4+ T cells. This table comes from immunoSEQ multiplex PCR, and its TCRdb copy is limited to in-frame clones, with some not included. Of tens of thousands of clones listed, 76% are singletons. The source material was memory CD4+ T cells from blood. Receptors originate from an adult in good health and CMV-seropositive.

The chain links TRBV7-3 to TRBJ1-2, with 8 bases aligning to TRBD1. V shed 4 bases, J shed 5 bases, and the junction held 12 bases outside the gene matches. The CDR3 spans 16 residues. In germline, CDR1 is SGHTA, CDR2 FQGTGA. Here the CDR3 reads CASSSGPGQETYGYTF. The CDR3 DNA follows: TGTGCCAGCAGCTCGGGTCCGGGACAGGAGACGTATGGCTACACCTTC.

The rearrangement uses TRBV5-8 and TRBJ2-7; D might be TRBD2 (5 bases). CDR3 size: 15 residues. The V end was cut by 2 bases, the J end by 3 bases, with 15 bases between. Germline-derived CDR1 and CDR2 are SGHTS and YDEGEE. The CDR3 loop reads CASSFRTGSFYEQYF. The CDR3, as DNA: TGTGCCAGCAGCTTCCGCACGGGGTCCTTCTACGAGCAGTACTTC. Filled out from reference TRBV5-8 and TRBJ2-7, the complete variable domain reads EAGVTQSPTHLIKTRGQQATLRCSPISGHTSVYWYQQALGLGLQFLLWYDEGEERNRGNFPPRFSGRQFPNYSSELNVNALELEDSALYLCASSFRTGSFYEQYFGPGTRLTVT.

This chain links TRBV7-2 with TRBJ1-2; TRBD1 aligns across 7 bases. There are 15 residues in the CDR3. Per the germline V gene, CDR1 is SGHTA and CDR2 is FQGNSA. Unmatched junction bases numbered 6, after V lost 3 bases and J lost 2 bases. This CDR3 reads CASSFTTGLNYGYTF. CDR3 in DNA: TGTGCCAGCAGCTTTACGACAGGGCTCAACTATGGCTACACCTTC. The variable domain in full, completed from reference TRBV7-2 and TRBJ1-2, reads GAGVSQSPSNKVTEKGKDVELRCDPISGHTALYWYRQSLGQGLEFLIYFQGNSAPDKSGLPSDRFSAERTGGSVSTLTIQRTQQEDSAVYLCASSFTTGLNYGYTFGSGTRLTVV.

Notes on this clone: At one end the junction does not follow the germline gene, possibly because of a read error. The rearrangement joins TRBV7-7 to TRBJ2-3; D remains unclear. CDR3 length: 14 amino acids. Per germline, CDR1 SSHAT and CDR2 FNYEAQ (reference sequence). The CDR3 loop is CASSPSSGTDTQYF. The CDR3 nucleotides read TGTGCTAGCAGCCCCTCTTCCGGCACAGATACGCAGTATTTT.

The rearrangement joins TRBV5-1 to TRBJ2-3, with D tentatively TRBD2 (5 bases). From germline, CDR1 is SGHRS and CDR2 YFSETQ. V lost 2 bases, J lost 2 bases, and 6 bases lay in between. The CDR3 length is 13 residues. The CDR3 bases are TGCGCCAGCAGCTTAGGACTCACAGATACGCAGTATTTT. Translated, it gives CASSLGLTDTQYF. The full variable domain, in which reference TRBV5-1 and TRBJ2-3 provide the parts outside the CDR3, is KAGVTQTPRYLIKTRGQQVTLSCSPISGHRSVSWYQQTPGQGLQFLFEYFSETQRNKGNFPGRFSGRQFSNSRSEMNVSTLELGDSALYLCASSLGLTDTQYFGPGTRLTVL.

In regard to this clone: Other DNA variants within this sample encode the same CDR3. This chain connects TRBV15 to TRBJ2-5, with D uncertain. The CDR3 runs 12 residues. CDR1 is LNHNV and CDR2 is YYDKDF in the germline V gene (reference sequence). The V and J ends lost 0 bases and 5 bases respectively, with 4 bases between them. The CDR3 nucleotides read TGTGCCACCAGCAGAGATCGGGAGACCCAGTACTTC. Its translation is CATSRDRETQYF.

This chain links TRBV19 with TRBJ1-2; maybe TRBD1 (5 bases). CDR1 is LNHDA and CDR2 is SQIVND in the germline V gene (reference sequence). Trimming shortened V by 3 bases and J by 4 bases, and 15 bases separated the two germline ends. The CDR3 covers 15 residues. The CDR3 DNA is TGTGCCAGTAGTATTCGACCAGGGTGGCCCTATGGCTACACCTTC. Its translation: CASSIRPGWPYGYTF. The full variable domain, its missing parts supplied by reference TRBV19 and TRBJ1-2, is DGGITQSPKYLFRKEGQNVTLSCEQNLNHDAMYWYRQDPGQGLRLIYYSQIVNDFQKGDIAEGYSVSREKKESFPLTVTSAQKNPTAFYLCASSIRPGWPYGYTFGSGTRLTVV.

This chain joins TRBV5-1 and TRBJ2-5, with 8 bases lining up with TRBD2. This CDR3 is built from 17 residues. V lost 0 bases, J lost 1 base, and 8 bases stayed unmatched. Germline CDR1 SGHRS, CDR2 YFSETQ. The CDR3 here is CASSLDGSGAIQETQYF. CDR3 sequence (DNA): TGCGCCAGCAGCTTGGATGGTAGCGGGGCGATCCAAGAGACCCAGTACTTC.

V gene TRBV7-3 combines with J gene TRBJ2-2; D is uncertain. Trimming left V 5 bases short and J 0 bases short, with 7 bases between. Germline CDR1 SGHTA, CDR2 FQGTGA. CDR3 size: 14 residues. For the CDR3, the DNA is TGTGCCAGCAGCCGACCACCGAACACCGGGGAGCTGTTTTTT. As protein: CASSRPPNTGELFF.

This chain links TRBV5-1 with TRBJ2-5; D could derive from TRBD1 or TRBD2 (5 bases each). V lost 3 bases and J 2 bases, leaving 14 bases between the germline ends. Germline CDR1 is SGHRS and CDR2 is YFSETQ. This CDR3 is 15 amino acids long. DNA for the CDR3: TGCGCCAGCAGCTCGTCGACAGCGGATCAAGAGACCCAGTACTTC. Translated: CASSSSTADQETQYF.

This rearrangement joins TRBV5-1 to TRBJ2-2; D not resolved. The CDR3 runs 13 residues. V was clipped by 4 bases and J by 4 bases, with 8 bases between them. Germline V CDR1 and CDR2: SGHRS, YFSETQ. CDR3 nucleotide sequence: TGCGCCAGCAGCCAGAGAGTCACCGGGGAGCTGTTTTTT. Protein sequence: CASSQRVTGELFF.

V and J are TRBV4-1 and TRBJ1-5; possibly TRBD1 for D (5 bases). The CDR3 covers 14 residues. Germline-derived CDR1 and CDR2 are MGHRA and YSYEKL. V lost 1 base, J lost 3 bases, and 7 bases lay in between. The CDR3 nucleotides read TGCGCCAGCAGCCAAGCCGGGACCAATCAGCCCCAGCATTTT. The encoded protein is CASSQAGTNQPQHF.

The chain combines TRBV28 with TRBJ1-4; 7 bases map to TRBD1. Trimming took 3 bases from V and 0 from J; bases not matched to a gene: 4. Germline lookup yields CDR1 MDHEN and CDR2 SYDVKM. The CDR3 has 16 amino acids. The CDR3 DNA reads as TGTGCCAGCAGTTTCTCGGGACAGCCAACTAATGAAAAACTGTTTTTT. Its translation is CASSFSGQPTNEKLFF.

This clone came up a few times. The chain links TRBV7-2 to TRBJ1-2; D is undetermined. Germline CDR1 and CDR2: SGHTA and FQGNSA. Trimming pared 5 bases from V and 3 bases from J, leaving 7 bases between. The CDR3 has 12 residues. The CDR3 region has the DNA TGTGCCAGCAGCAAAAGCCACTATGGCTACACCTTC. It is translated as CASSKSHYGYTF. The entire variable domain, with the rest obtained from reference TRBV7-2 and TRBJ1-2, is as follows: GAGVSQSPSNKVTEKGKDVELRCDPISGHTALYWYRQSLGQGLEFLIYFQGNSAPDKSGLPSDRFSAERTGGSVSTLTIQRTQQEDSAVYLCASSKSHYGYTFGSGTRLTVV.

The chain recombines TRBV2 with TRBJ1-3; weak D call: TRBD1 (6 bases). Germline CDR1 reads SNHLY; CDR2 reads FYNNEI. The CDR3 runs to 14 residues. The V end was cut by 6 bases, the J end by 4 bases, with 13 bases between. CDR3 amino acids: CASRNRAYGNTIYF. CDR3 DNA: TGTGCCAGCAGAAACAGGGCTTACGGAAACACCATATATTTT.

The V call is TRBV19, the J call TRBJ1-2, with TRBD1 matching 10 bases. Germline CDR1 reads LNHDA; CDR2 reads SQIVND (reference sequence). V was pared by 8 bases and J by 9 bases, with 6 bases of the junction left unmatched. The CDR3 consists of 12 residues. CDR3 in amino acids: CASHDRGPRYTF. The CDR3, as DNA: TGTGCCAGTCACGACAGGGGGCCACGCTACACCTTC.

This rearrangement joins TRBV7-2 to TRBJ2-3; unclear D gene. Trimming took 3 bases from V and 2 from J, leaving 6 bases between them. This CDR3 region has 13 residues. Germline assignment: CDR1 SGHTA and CDR2 FQGNSA. The CDR3 bases are TGTGCCAGCAGCTTTCCTTACACAGATACGCAGTATTTT. Encoded protein: CASSFPYTDTQYF.